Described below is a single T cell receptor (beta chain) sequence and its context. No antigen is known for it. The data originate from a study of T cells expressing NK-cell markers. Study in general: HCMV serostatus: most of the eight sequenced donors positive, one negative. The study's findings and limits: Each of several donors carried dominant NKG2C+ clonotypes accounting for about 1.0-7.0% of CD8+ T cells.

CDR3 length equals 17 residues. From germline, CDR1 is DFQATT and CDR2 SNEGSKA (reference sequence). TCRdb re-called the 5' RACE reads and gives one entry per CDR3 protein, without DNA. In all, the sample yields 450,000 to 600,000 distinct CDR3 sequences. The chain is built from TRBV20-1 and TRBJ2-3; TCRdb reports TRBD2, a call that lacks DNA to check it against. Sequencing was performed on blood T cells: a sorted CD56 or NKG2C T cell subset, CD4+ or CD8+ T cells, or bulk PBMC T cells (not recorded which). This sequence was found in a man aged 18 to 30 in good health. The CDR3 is CSAREGVRLADRDTQYF.